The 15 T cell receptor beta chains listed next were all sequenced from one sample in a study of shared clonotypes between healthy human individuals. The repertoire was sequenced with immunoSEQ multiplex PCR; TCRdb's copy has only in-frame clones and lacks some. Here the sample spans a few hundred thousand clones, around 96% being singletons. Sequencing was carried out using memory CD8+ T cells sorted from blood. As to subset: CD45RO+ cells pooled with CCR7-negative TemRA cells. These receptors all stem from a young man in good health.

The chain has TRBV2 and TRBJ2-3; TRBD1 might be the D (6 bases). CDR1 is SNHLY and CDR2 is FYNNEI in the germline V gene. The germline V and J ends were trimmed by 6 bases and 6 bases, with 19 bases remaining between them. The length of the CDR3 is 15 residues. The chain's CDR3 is CASSQTGARQDTQYF. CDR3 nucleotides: TGTGCCAGCAGCCAGACAGGTGCTCGGCAGGATACGCAGTATTTT.

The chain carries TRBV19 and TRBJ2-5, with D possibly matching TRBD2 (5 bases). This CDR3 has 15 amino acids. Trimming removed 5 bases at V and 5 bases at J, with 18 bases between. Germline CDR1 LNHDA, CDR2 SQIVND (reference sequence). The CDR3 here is CASSSLEGQAETQYF. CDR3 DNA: TGTGCCAGTAGTTCCTTAGAGGGCCAGGCGGAGACCCAGTACTTC.

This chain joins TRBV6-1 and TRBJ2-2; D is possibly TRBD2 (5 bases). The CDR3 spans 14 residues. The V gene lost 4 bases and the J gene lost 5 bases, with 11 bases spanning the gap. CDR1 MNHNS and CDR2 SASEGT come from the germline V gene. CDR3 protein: CASSGQEVTGELFF. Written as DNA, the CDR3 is TGTGCCAGCAGTGGGCAGGAGGTGACCGGGGAGCTGTTTTTT.

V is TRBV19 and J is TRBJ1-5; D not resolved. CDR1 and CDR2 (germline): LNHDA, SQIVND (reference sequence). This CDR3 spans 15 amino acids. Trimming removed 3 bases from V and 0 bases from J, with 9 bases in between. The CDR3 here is CASSIGRYSNQPQHF. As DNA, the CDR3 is TGTGCCAGTAGTATCGGACGGTATAGCAATCAGCCCCAGCATTTT.

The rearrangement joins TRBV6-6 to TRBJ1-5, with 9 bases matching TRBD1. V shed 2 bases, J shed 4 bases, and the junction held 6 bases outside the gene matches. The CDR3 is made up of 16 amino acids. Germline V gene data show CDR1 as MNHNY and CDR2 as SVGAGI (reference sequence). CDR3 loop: CASSYAGDRANQPQHF. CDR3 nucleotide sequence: TGTGCCAGCAGTTACGCGGGGGACAGGGCTAATCAGCCCCAGCATTTT.

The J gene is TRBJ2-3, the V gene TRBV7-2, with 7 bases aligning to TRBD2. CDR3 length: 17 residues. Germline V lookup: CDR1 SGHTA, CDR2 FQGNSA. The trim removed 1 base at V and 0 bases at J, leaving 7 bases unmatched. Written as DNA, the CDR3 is TGTGCCAGCAGCTTAGTAGTGGCTAGCGGAAGCACAGATACGCAGTATTTT. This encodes CASSLVVASGSTDTQYF.

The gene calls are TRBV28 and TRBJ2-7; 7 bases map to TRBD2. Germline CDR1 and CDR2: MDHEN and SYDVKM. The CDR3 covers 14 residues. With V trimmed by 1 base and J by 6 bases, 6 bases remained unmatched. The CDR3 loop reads CASSLSGRGTEQYF. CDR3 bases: TGTGCCAGCAGTTTATCGGGGAGGGGAACCGAGCAGTACTTC.

This chain's CDR3 is CASSTDGQRTQYF. For the CDR3, the DNA is TGTGCCAGCAGCACGGACGGGCAACGGACCCAGTACTTC. V usage is TRBV5-4 and J usage is TRBJ2-5; D not certain. Trimming left V 4 bases short and J 7 bases short, with 14 bases between. The germline gives CDR1 SGHNT, CDR2 YYREEE (reference sequence). The CDR3 spans 13 residues.

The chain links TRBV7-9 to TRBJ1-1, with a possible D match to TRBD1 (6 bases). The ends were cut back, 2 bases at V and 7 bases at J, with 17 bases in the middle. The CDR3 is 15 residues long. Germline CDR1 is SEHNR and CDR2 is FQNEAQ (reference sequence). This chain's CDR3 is CASSLSSGRGGEAFF. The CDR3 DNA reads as TGTGCCAGCAGCTTATCCTCTGGCAGGGGAGGTGAAGCTTTCTTT.

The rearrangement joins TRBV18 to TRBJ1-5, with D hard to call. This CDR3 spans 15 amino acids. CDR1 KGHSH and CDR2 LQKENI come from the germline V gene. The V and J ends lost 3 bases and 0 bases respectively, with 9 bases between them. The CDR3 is CASSPMDGSNQPQHF. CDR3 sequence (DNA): TGTGCCAGCTCACCGATGGACGGTAGCAATCAGCCCCAGCATTTT.

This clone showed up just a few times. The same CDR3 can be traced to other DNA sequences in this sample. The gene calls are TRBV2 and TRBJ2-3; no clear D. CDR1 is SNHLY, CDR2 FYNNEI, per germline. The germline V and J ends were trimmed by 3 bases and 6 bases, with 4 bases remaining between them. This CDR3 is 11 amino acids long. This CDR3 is CASSEGDTQYF. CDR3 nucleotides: TGTGCCAGCAGTGAGGGGGATACGCAGTATTTT. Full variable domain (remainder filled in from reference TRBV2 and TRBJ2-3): EPEVTQTPSHQVTQMGQEVILRCVPISNHLYFYWYRQILGQKVEFLVSFYNNEISEKSEIFDDQFSVERPDGSNFTLKIRSTKLEDSAMYFCASSEGDTQYFGPGTRLTVL.

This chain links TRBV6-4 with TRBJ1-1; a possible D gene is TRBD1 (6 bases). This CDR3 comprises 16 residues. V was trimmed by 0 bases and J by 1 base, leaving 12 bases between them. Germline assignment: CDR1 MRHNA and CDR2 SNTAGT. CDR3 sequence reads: CASSDSIGRGNTEAFF. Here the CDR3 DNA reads TGTGCCAGCAGTGACTCGATCGGCAGGGGGAACACTGAAGCTTTCTTT.

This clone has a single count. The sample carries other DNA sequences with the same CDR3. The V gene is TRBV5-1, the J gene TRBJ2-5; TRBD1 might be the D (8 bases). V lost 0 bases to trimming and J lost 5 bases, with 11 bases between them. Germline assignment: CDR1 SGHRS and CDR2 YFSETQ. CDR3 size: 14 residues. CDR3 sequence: CASSLDRGGETQYF. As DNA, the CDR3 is TGCGCCAGCAGCTTGGACAGGGGGGGGGAGACCCAGTACTTC.

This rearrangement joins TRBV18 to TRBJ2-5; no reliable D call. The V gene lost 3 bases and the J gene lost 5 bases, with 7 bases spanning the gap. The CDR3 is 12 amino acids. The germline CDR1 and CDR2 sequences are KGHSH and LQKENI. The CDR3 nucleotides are TGTGCCAGCTCACCGATTCTGGAGACCCAGTACTTC. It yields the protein CASSPILETQYF. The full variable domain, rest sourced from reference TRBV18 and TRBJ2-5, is NAGVMQNPRHLVRRRGQEARLRCSPMKGHSHVYWYRQLPEEGLKFMVYLQKENIIDESGMPKERFSAEFPKEGPSILRIQQVVRGDSAAYFCASSPILETQYFGPGTRLLVL.

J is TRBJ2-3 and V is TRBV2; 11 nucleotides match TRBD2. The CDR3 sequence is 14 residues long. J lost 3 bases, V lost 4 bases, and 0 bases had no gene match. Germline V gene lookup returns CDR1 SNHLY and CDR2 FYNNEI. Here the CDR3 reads CASSGTSGTDTQYF. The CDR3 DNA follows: TGTGCCAGCAGTGGGACTAGCGGGACAGATACGCAGTATTTT. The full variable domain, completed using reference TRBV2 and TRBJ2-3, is EPEVTQTPSHQVTQMGQEVILRCVPISNHLYFYWYRQILGQKVEFLVSFYNNEISEKSEIFDDQFSVERPDGSNFTLKIRSTKLEDSAMYFCASSGTSGTDTQYFGPGTRLTVL.